Sequencing of this T cell receptor beta chain was carried out in a study of cytotoxic CD8 clonotypes in ibrutinib-treated CLL. For the study at large: After treatment lasting a median roughly eleven months, range 6 to 36, response samples were collected.

The assay was immunoSEQ multiplex PCR, and TCRdb's table has in-frame clones only and misses some. The sample holds some 300,000 clones, almost 80% seen once. This CDR3 region has 13 residues. Germline V gives CDR1 LGHNT, CDR2 FRNRAP. V was pared by 6 bases and J by 6 bases, with 3 bases of the junction left unmatched. This receptor was identified in a human donor with chronic lymphocytic leukemia. Here the sequenced sample was PBMCs, taken before ibrutinib treatment. The chain couples TRBV12-5 to TRBJ1-1; 11 nucleotides match TRBD1. The DNA for the CDR3 is TGTGCTAGTGGGGACAGGGGGCGACCTGAAGCTTTCTTT. Encoded protein: CASGDRGRPEAFF.